The rows below give T cell receptor beta chains drawn from one sample of a study of shared clonotypes between healthy human individuals. TCRdb keeps only in-frame clones here, not all; method: immunoSEQ multiplex PCR. The sample gives about 2.1 million clones, 85% to 95% of which show up once; more than 1.5% is in the top ten. The material sequenced was naive CD8+ T cells from PBMCs. Source of these receptors: a man aged 18 to 29 in good health. Some clones in this sample may be carry-over from other donors' samples. The CDR3 runs from the conserved cysteine through the conserved F or W. A D gene is named only where the DNA matches it firmly.

TRBJ1-4	TRBV5-5	NA	TGTGCCAGCAGCTTGGAAGGGTACTCTAATGAAAAACTGTTTTTT	CASSLEGYSNEKLFF
TRBJ2-2	TRBV7-2	TRBD2	TGTGCCAGCAGCTTGGGGAATACCCGGCGACTAGCGTCAACCGGGGAGCTGTTTTTT	CASSLGNTRRLASTGELFF
TRBJ2-3	TRBV28	NA	TGTGCCAGCAGTTTATTGGGCAGGCATAAAGGCACAGATACGCAGTATTTT	CASSLLGRHKGTDTQYF
TRBJ2-5	TRBV9	NA	TGTGCCAGCAGCGTAGGTATGGAGACCCAGTACTTC	CASSVGMETQYF
TRBJ2-3	TRBV7-9	NA	TGTGCCAGCAGCTTAGGGCCCGGACCAACAGATACGCAGTATTTT	CASSLGPGPTDTQYF
TRBJ2-7	TRBV7-9	NA	TGTGCCAGCACCTCGGGACACCGAAGAACCGAGCAGTACTTC	CASTSGHRRTEQYF
TRBJ2-7	TRBV6-1	NA	TGTGCCAGCAGTGATAGCGGAGCCTACGAGCAGTACTTC	CASSDSGAYEQYF
TRBJ2-7	TRBV29-1	NA	TGCAGCGTTGAGTGGGGTAGGACAGCGGGTTTCTACGAGCAGTACTTC	CSVEWGRTAGFYEQYF
TRBJ1-2	TRBV27	TRBD1	TGTGCCAGCAGTTTAACTTACAGGGGCCTCTATGGCTACACCTTC	CASSLTYRGLYGYTF
TRBJ2-7	TRBV18	NA	TGTGCCAGCTCCCTGGACGGCTATAGGAGCTCCTACGAGCAGTACTTC	CASSLDGYRSSYEQYF
TRBJ1-1	TRBV10-1	NA	TGCGCCAGCAGTGGCATAGGCTCGAACACTGAAGCTTTCTTT	CASSGIGSNTEAFF